This TCR beta chain was sequenced for a study of shared T cell receptors in the human thymus. Data came from immunoSEQ multiplex PCR; TCRdb stores just in-frame clones and leaves some out. The repertoire holds 700,000 or so clones, with approximately 85% as singletons. The CDR3 has 15 amino acids. The junction had 13 bases not matched to a gene; V was cut back by 10 bases and J by 5 bases. Germline loops: CDR1 MGHDK, CDR2 SYGVNS. In addition, the sample was reused for a study of human thymus T cells. From that report: Thymic material originated from resections removed in the course of corrective heart surgery.

Sequencing was done on a sample of thymocytes. V and J are TRBV25-1 and TRBJ2-2; the match to TRBD1 covers 7 bases. The sequence was obtained from a girl under three years old with a congenital heart defect. The DNA for the CDR3 is TGTGCCAACCCACCCAGACAGGGTGGGACCGGGGAGCTGTTTTTT. Translation: CANPPRQGGTGELFF.